This T cell receptor beta chain was documented in a study of cytotoxic CD8 clonotypes in ibrutinib-treated CLL. Clones were read by immunoSEQ multiplex PCR, and TCRdb kept only the in-frame ones, dropping some. This table has about 120,000 clones, approximately 85% appearing once. Study-wide results and limits: Rising at ibrutinib response, clonality subsequently fell back toward baseline at progression. The study found baseline clonality above age-matched healthy donors, tracking circulating CD8+ T-cell counts.

The CDR3 length is 13 residues. The germline V gene has CDR1 MDHEN and CDR2 SYDVKM. V dropped 8 bases and J dropped 0 bases, with 11 bases sitting between them. As to this clone: Its specificity is unknown.

The V call is TRBV28, the J call TRBJ2-7, with D unclear. The sequence came from a human donor with chronic lymphocytic leukemia. The material sequenced was PBMCs, taken after 24 months of ibrutinib treatment. CDR3 in DNA: TGTGCCAGCGGGCCGGGCGGCTCCTACGAGCAGTACTTC. Its translation: CASGPGGSYEQYF.